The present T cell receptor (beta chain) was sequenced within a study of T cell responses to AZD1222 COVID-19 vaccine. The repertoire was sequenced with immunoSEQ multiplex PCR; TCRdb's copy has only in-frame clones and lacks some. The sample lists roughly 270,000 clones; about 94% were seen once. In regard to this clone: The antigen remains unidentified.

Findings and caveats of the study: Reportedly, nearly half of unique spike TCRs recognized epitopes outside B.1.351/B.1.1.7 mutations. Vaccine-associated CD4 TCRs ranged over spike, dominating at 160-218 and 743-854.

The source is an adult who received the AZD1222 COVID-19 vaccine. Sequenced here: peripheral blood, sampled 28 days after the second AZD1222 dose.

CDR3 sequence reads: CASSAVPTNEKLFF. The CDR3, as DNA: TGTGCCAGCAGCGCGGTTCCAACTAATGAAAAACTGTTTTTT. The V call is TRBV5-6, the J call TRBJ1-4; D gene uncertain. The CDR3 totals 14 residues. V was pared by 4 bases and J by 0 bases, with 7 bases between. Germline CDR1 SGHDT, CDR2 YYEEEE. The whole variable domain, filled in from reference TRBV5-6 and TRBJ1-4, reads DAGVTQSPTHLIKTRGQQVTLRCSPKSGHDTVSWYQQALGQGPQFIFQYYEEEERQRGNFPDRFSGHQFPNYSSELNVNALLLGDSALYLCASSAVPTNEKLFFGSGTQLSVL.